This T cell receptor beta chain originates from a study of CXCR3-negative and CXCR3-positive naive CD8 T cells. Looked up from germline, CDR1 is SGHRS and CDR2 is YFSETQ. CDR3 size: 15 residues. Remarks on this clonotype: Its antigen is not known.

Study-wide results and caveats: Naive subsets did not differ in surface CD5, and the authors estimated TCR strength using properties of the TRB CDR3.

TRB cDNA was prepared as libraries by UMI-labeled 5' RACE. TCRdb derives one entry per CDR3 protein from the 5' RACE reads, leaving out DNA. The sample is made up of more than 45,000 distinct CDR3 sequences, and the top ten hold approximately 0.4% of it. This clonotype originated in a human donor in good health. Some clones in this sample may be carry-over from other donors' samples. The chain is built from TRBV5-1 and TRBJ2-1. The source material was naive CXCR3- CD8+ T cells from blood. Regarding subset: CD45RO-CCR7+CD27+CD95- naive CD8+ T cells lacking CXCR3 (TNR3-). CDR3 sequence: CASSLLYHSYNEQFF.